This TCR beta chain comes out of a study of long-term antiretroviral therapy in people with HIV. Notes on the study in general: Dating from about 2004 to 2017, the blood was possibly obtained under older ART regimens. Diversity measured after ART increased yet remained under transplant donor controls.

The V end was cut by 4 bases, the J end by 0 bases, with 10 bases between. Germline V lookup: CDR1 SGHVS, CDR2 FNYEAQ. This CDR3 has 14 amino acids. Comment on this clone: Its specificity is unknown.

The libraries were made with immunoSEQ v3.0 at survey level. Assay used: immunoSEQ multiplex PCR; TCRdb lists only in-frame clones, some missing. The repertoire holds some 16,000 clones, almost 80% seen once, with approximately 11% in the top ten. The TCR comes from a woman in her thirties or forties with HIV. The sequences come from unsorted PBMCs, collected 2.3 years after starting antiretroviral therapy. The V call is TRBV7-6, the J call TRBJ2-7; D ambiguous. The CDR3 is CASSSTRFSYEQYF. For the CDR3, the DNA is TGTGCCAGCAGCTCAACGCGGTTCTCCTACGAGCAGTACTTC.